This T cell receptor (beta chain) originates from a study of cytomegalovirus exposure and HLA in healthy donors. General study findings and limits: For most TCR beta V segments, an earlier analysis put the productive rate at about 87% or about 30% of the time.

A remark on this clone: Its target is not known.

60 Vbeta and 13 Jbeta primers were used in PCR. As handled by the study authors: In a later analysis, around 87 million unique TCR beta chains included roughly 11 million shared by two or more donors. The method was immunoSEQ multiplex PCR; TCRdb's version includes in-frame clones alone and lacks a portion of them. D and trimming come from the DNA, and the V and J calls and clone size come from that table. The sample has 130,000 or so clones. CDR3 length: 15 amino acids. J gave up 3 bases and V 4 bases, and 7 bases lay outside the gene matches. Per germline, CDR1 SGHRS and CDR2 YFSETQ. The sample consisted of PBMCs. The V and J genes are TRBV5-1 and TRBJ1-3; 7 nucleotides match TRBD1. This receptor was taken from a woman aged 40 to 50 in good health and CMV-seronegative. As DNA, the CDR3 is TGCGCCAGCAGCACCGGGACAGAACGTGGAAACACCATATATTTT. As protein: CASSTGTERGNTIYF.